These T cell receptor beta chains were read from a single sample in a study of blood T cell repertoires in COVID-19. Data came from immunoSEQ multiplex PCR; TCRdb stores just in-frame clones and leaves some out. The table includes approximately 190,000 clones, approximately 90% detected once. The sequencing input was peripheral blood. The origin of the receptors is a man aged 35 to 55 with active or convalescent COVID-19. Each CDR3 is given with its conserved first and last residue. Fields, in order: J gene, V gene, D gene, CDR3 DNA, CDR3 protein. D genes are given only for firm matches.

j_gene: TRBJ2-5; v_gene: TRBV5-8; d_gene: NA; CDR3nt: TGTGCCAGCAGCTTGGATGGGGGGGCCGGGAGAGAGACCCAGTACTTC; CDR3aa: CASSLDGGAGRETQYF
j_gene: TRBJ1-2; v_gene: TRBV6-5; d_gene: NA; CDR3nt: TGTGCCAGCACCACGAGGCAGGGAAGGGACTACACCTTC; CDR3aa: CASTTRQGRDYTF
j_gene: TRBJ2-7; v_gene: TRBV30; d_gene: TRBD1; CDR3nt: TGTGCCTGGAGGGGACAGGGGTTCTACGAGCAGTACTTC; CDR3aa: CAWRGQGFYEQYF
j_gene: TRBJ1-2; v_gene: TRBV7-2; d_gene: NA; CDR3nt: TGTGCCAGCAGCCCCCCGGGTTTTCGAGGCTACACCTTC; CDR3aa: CASSPPGFRGYTF
j_gene: TRBJ1-4; v_gene: TRBV27; d_gene: NA; CDR3nt: TGTGCCAGCAGTTTATCGTTCTCGAATGAAAAACTGTTTTTT; CDR3aa: CASSLSFSNEKLFF
j_gene: TRBJ2-3; v_gene: TRBV6-1; d_gene: TRBD2; CDR3nt: TGTGCCAGCAGTGAAGCTAAGACTAGCGGTTTGAAGGGCACAGATACGCAGTATTTT; CDR3aa: CASSEAKTSGLKGTDTQYF
j_gene: TRBJ1-2; v_gene: TRBV6-5; d_gene: NA; CDR3nt: TGTGCCAGCACCCGATTGGGGGCGGCAAACTATGGCTACACCTTC; CDR3aa: CASTRLGAANYGYTF
j_gene: TRBJ1-3; v_gene: TRBV6-6; d_gene: NA; CDR3nt: TGTGCCAGCACCTATGACAGAAACACCATATATTTT; CDR3aa: CASTYDRNTIYF
j_gene: TRBJ1-2; v_gene: TRBV7-9; d_gene: NA; CDR3nt: TGTGCCAGCAGCTTGGCGGCTTCAGATGGCTACACCTTC; CDR3aa: CASSLAASDGYTF
j_gene: TRBJ2-7; v_gene: TRBV28; d_gene: NA; CDR3nt: TGTGCCAGCACCTCGGACAGCTACGAGCAGTACTTC; CDR3aa: CASTSDSYEQYF
j_gene: TRBJ1-2; v_gene: TRBV7-9; d_gene: NA; CDR3nt: TGTGCCAGCAGCGTACTAGCCGGGGAGGGCTATGGCTACACCTTC; CDR3aa: CASSVLAGEGYGYTF
j_gene: TRBJ1-2; v_gene: TRBV27; d_gene: TRBD1; CDR3nt: TGTGCCAGCAGCCGGGACAGGGACTATGGCTACACCTTC; CDR3aa: CASSRDRDYGYTF
j_gene: TRBJ1-1; v_gene: TRBV5-4; d_gene: NA; CDR3nt: TGTGCCAGCAGCACGGGGACTGAAGCTTTCTTT; CDR3aa: CASSTGTEAFF
j_gene: TRBJ2-5; v_gene: TRBV6-5; d_gene: TRBD1; CDR3nt: TGTGCCAGCAGATCCGGGACAGGGGGCGGGGAGACCCAGTACTTC; CDR3aa: CASRSGTGGGETQYF
j_gene: TRBJ2-1; v_gene: TRBV10-3; d_gene: TRBD2; CDR3nt: TGTGCCATCAGTGAGCCGTTTGGCTGGCTAGCGGGAGGGCTACTCTCCTACAATGAGCAGTTCTTC; CDR3aa: CAISEPFGWLAGGLLSYNEQFF
j_gene: TRBJ2-1; v_gene: TRBV29-1; d_gene: NA; CDR3nt: TGCAGCGTTGAATTTGCTAGCTCCTACAATGAGCAGTTCTTC; CDR3aa: CSVEFASSYNEQFF